This is a list of T cell receptor beta chains from one sample in a study of blood T cell repertoires in COVID-19. TCRdb keeps only in-frame clones here, not all; method: immunoSEQ multiplex PCR. The repertoire consists of 70,000 or so clones, with roughly four fifths occurring once and the leading ten covering 15%. Material for sequencing was peripheral blood. These receptors originate from a man in his sixties with COVID-19, enrolled during active disease. Both conserved end residues are part of each CDR3. The D gene is left open where the match is weak. Clone size is given for some rows only: seen once, a few or many times, or a class if the clone is expanded.

D gene,clone size,J gene,V gene,CDR3 protein,CDR3 DNA
NA,NA,TRBJ2-7,TRBV7-2,CASSPGLHYEQYF,TGTGCCAGCAGCCCCGGTCTCCACTACGAGCAGTACTTC
NA,NA,TRBJ1-1,TRBV3-1/TRBV3-2,CASSPSGGQGSTEAFF,TGTGCCAGCAGCCCTTCCGGGGGGCAGGGAAGCACTGAAGCTTTCTTT
TRBD1,few,TRBJ2-7,TRBV6-6,CASSRDSLGEQYF,TGTGCCAGCAGTAGGGACAGTCTCGGCGAGCAGTACTTC
NA,NA,TRBJ2-2,TRBV5-1,CASSHNSDNTGELFF,TGCGCCAGCAGCCACAATAGCGATAACACCGGGGAGCTGTTTTTT
NA,NA,TRBJ2-1,TRBV12-3/TRBV12-4,CASSSLAGQFF,TGTGCCAGCAGTTCCCTCGCAGGGCAGTTCTTC
TRBD1,NA,TRBJ2-2,TRBV9,CASSTGAGELFF,TGTGCCAGCAGCACAGGGGCCGGGGAGCTGTTTTTT
NA,NA,TRBJ1-1,TRBV23-1,CASRLPPPGTEAFF,TGCGCCAGCAGGCTACCCCCCCCGGGGACTGAAGCTTTCTTT
TRBD1,once,TRBJ2-1,TRBV24-1,CATSDLQGVWFF,TGTGCCACCAGTGATTTGCAGGGGGTCTGGTTCTTC
NA,few,TRBJ1-2,TRBV6-6,CASTVNYGYTF,TGTGCCAGCACGGTGAACTATGGCTACACCTTC
NA,few,TRBJ2-7,TRBV6-5,CASSLQGPYEQYF,TGTGCCAGCAGTTTACAGGGACCCTACGAGCAGTACTTC
NA,NA,TRBJ1-2,TRBV19,CASSILPEGWDGYTF,TGTGCCAGTAGTATCCTCCCCGAGGGATGGGATGGCTACACCTTC
NA,NA,TRBJ2-7,TRBV14,CASSPPSISYEQYF,TGTGCCAGCAGCCCGCCTAGTATCTCCTACGAGCAGTACTTC
NA,NA,TRBJ2-7,TRBV18,CASSPLNREDEQYF,TGTGCCAGCTCACCACTAAACAGGGAAGACGAGCAGTACTTC
NA,few,TRBJ1-2,TRBV6-6,CASSSLFRDIPGRYTF,TGTGCCAGCAGTTCCCTTTTCCGGGACATTCCCGGTCGCTACACCTTC
NA,NA,TRBJ1-4,TRBV19,CASSFGWGSGSTNEKLFF,TGTGCCAGTAGTTTTGGTTGGGGAAGCGGGTCAACTAATGAAAAACTGTTTTTT
NA,NA,TRBJ1-1,TRBV6-5,CASMGGTEAFF,TGTGCCAGCATGGGGGGCACTGAAGCTTTCTTT
TRBD2,once,TRBJ2-2,TRBV20-1,CSASLVAGASELFF,TGCAGTGCTAGTTTAGTAGCGGGAGCGTCGGAGCTGTTTTTT
NA,NA,TRBJ1-3,TRBV11-2,CASSRDTGGGNTIYF,TGTGCCAGCAGCCGGGACACCGGCGGGGGAAACACCATATATTTT
NA,NA,TRBJ1-1,TRBV5-1,CASSGTPNTEAFF,TGCGCCAGCAGCGGGACTCCGAACACTGAAGCTTTCTTT
NA,few,TRBJ2-5,TRBV3-1/TRBV3-2,CASRDGQQETQYF,TGTGCCAGCAGAGATGGCCAACAAGAGACCCAGTACTTC
TRBD2,few,TRBJ2-1,TRBV10-3,CASTSGRSEQFF,TGTGCCAGTACTAGCGGGAGGTCTGAGCAGTTCTTC
NA,NA,TRBJ2-1,TRBV3-1/TRBV3-2,CASSGSLAVNEQFF,TGTGCCAGCAGCGGGTCCCTTGCGGTCAATGAGCAGTTCTTC
TRBD2,NA,TRBJ2-5,TRBV4-1,CASSQKTGRAQETQYF,TGCGCCAGCAGCCAAAAAACCGGGAGGGCCCAAGAGACCCAGTACTTC
NA,NA,TRBJ2-2,TRBV28,CASSPFGGDNTGELFF,TGTGCCAGCAGCCCCTTCGGAGGGGATAACACCGGGGAGCTGTTTTTT
TRBD2,NA,TRBJ2-3,TRBV6-5,CASSPGTITQYF,TGTGCCAGCAGCCCCGGGACTATAACGCAGTATTTT
NA,NA,TRBJ1-1,TRBV30,CAWKNRENTEAFF,TGTGCCTGGAAGAACAGGGAGAACACTGAAGCTTTCTTT
TRBD2,few,TRBJ2-5,TRBV9,CASSVEREGGETQYF,TGTGCCAGCAGCGTAGAGAGGGAGGGAGGGGAGACCCAGTACTTC
TRBD2,once,TRBJ2-1,TRBV27,CASSLRGGATGEQFF,TGTGCCAGCAGTTTACGCGGGGGGGCGACGGGGGAGCAGTTCTTC
NA,few,TRBJ1-1,TRBV27,CASMGRTDHTEAFF,TGTGCCAGCATGGGACGGACAGATCACACTGAAGCTTTCTTT
NA,NA,TRBJ1-2,TRBV7-2,CASSLVGLDYGYTF,TGTGCCAGCAGCTTAGTCGGACTTGACTATGGCTACACCTTC
NA,few,TRBJ2-7,TRBV5-1,CASRVGESYEQYF,TGCGCCAGCAGAGTCGGTGAGTCCTACGAGCAGTACTTC
NA,NA,TRBJ1-2,TRBV5-5,CASSLAGSLYGYTF,TGTGCCAGCAGCTTGGCCGGGAGCCTCTATGGCTACACCTTC
TRBD1,NA,TRBJ1-1,TRBV5-1,CASSLFEPTGGGGEAFF,TGCGCCAGCAGCTTGTTTGAGCCGACAGGGGGCGGCGGTGAAGCTTTCTTT
TRBD1,NA,TRBJ1-6,TRBV5-1,CASSTGQPNSPLHF,TGCGCCAGCAGCACGGGACAGCCTAATTCACCCCTCCACTTT
TRBD1,once,TRBJ1-2,TRBV6-5,CASRRPDREDGYTF,TGTGCCAGCAGAAGACCGGACAGGGAGGATGGCTACACCTTC
TRBD1,NA,TRBJ1-3,TRBV7-9,CASSRDSYSGNTIYF,TGTGCCAGCAGCCGGGACAGCTACTCTGGAAACACCATATATTTT
NA,NA,TRBJ2-4,TRBV6-5,CASSYGVGGGKNIQYF,TGTGCCAGCAGTTACGGCGTGGGAGGGGGTAAAAACATTCAGTACTTC
TRBD2,once,TRBJ2-3,TRBV5-4,CASSTGLDRDTQYF,TGTGCCAGCAGCACCGGACTAGATAGAGATACGCAGTATTTT
NA,NA,TRBJ1-1,TRBV27,CASSPQEDTEAFF,TGTGCCAGCAGTCCGCAGGAAGACACTGAAGCTTTCTTT
NA,NA,TRBJ1-1,TRBV11-2,CASSWDMNTEAFF,TGTGCCAGCAGCTGGGACATGAACACTGAAGCTTTCTTT
NA,NA,TRBJ2-5,TRBV11-3,CASGTGMGETQYF,TGTGCCAGCGGAACAGGGATGGGAGAGACCCAGTACTTC
TRBD2,NA,TRBJ2-7,TRBV11-3,CASSKLAGVYEQYF,TGTGCCAGCAGCAAACTAGCGGGAGTGTACGAGCAGTACTTC
TRBD2,NA,TRBJ2-1,TRBV5-6,CASTSLGLAGVGYNEQFF,TGTGCCAGCACATCCCTGGGGCTAGCGGGGGTTGGATACAATGAGCAGTTCTTC
TRBD2,NA,TRBJ2-5,TRBV7-2,CASSLGGSLGTQYF,TGTGCCAGCAGCTTGGGGGGGTCCCTCGGGACCCAGTACTTC
TRBD2,NA,TRBJ2-1,TRBV20-1,CSRLAYNEQFF,TGCAGTCGACTAGCTTACAATGAGCAGTTCTTC
NA,NA,TRBJ1-5,TRBV12-5,CASGPDNLNQPQHF,TGTGCTAGTGGTCCAGACAATCTGAATCAGCCCCAGCATTTT
NA,NA,TRBJ1-6,TRBV5-6,CASRNRGNHSPLHF,TGTGCCAGCAGGAACCGGGGGAATCATTCACCCCTCCACTTT
NA,NA,TRBJ2-3,TRBV24-1,CATSETVDTQYF,TGTGCCACCAGTGAGACAGTAGATACGCAGTATTTT
NA,NA,TRBJ2-1,TRBV12-3/TRBV12-4,CASSFLRLEQFF,TGTGCCAGCAGTTTTCTGAGGCTTGAGCAGTTCTTC
NA,NA,TRBJ2-5,TRBV28,CASSFSQETQYF,TGTGCCAGCAGCTTCTCTCAAGAGACCCAGTACTTC
NA,NA,TRBJ2-3,TRBV28,CASSLQDTQYF,TGTGCCAGCAGTTTACAGGATACGCAGTATTTT
TRBD2,NA,TRBJ2-3,TRBV29-1,CSYLGGADTQYF,TGCAGTTACCTGGGGGGGGCAGATACGCAGTATTTT
NA,NA,TRBJ1-5,TRBV19,CASSVTGSPPQHF,TGTGCCAGTAGTGTCACAGGGTCTCCGCCCCAGCATTTT
TRBD1,NA,TRBJ1-2,TRBV24-1,CATSVRTGGVDGYTF,TGTGCCACCAGTGTCAGGACAGGGGGCGTAGATGGCTACACCTTC
NA,NA,TRBJ2-1,TRBV4-1,CASSPVGLGGDNEQFF,TGCGCCAGCAGCCCGGTGGGGCTAGGGGGAGACAATGAGCAGTTCTTC
TRBD1,NA,TRBJ2-5,TRBV2,CASRGDRYHGETQYF,TGTGCCAGCAGAGGGGACAGATATCATGGAGAGACCCAGTACTTC
NA,NA,TRBJ1-2,TRBV6-5,CASSYSSGIPYGYTF,TGTGCCAGCAGTTACTCATCGGGGATCCCCTATGGCTACACCTTC
NA,many,TRBJ1-5,TRBV3-1/TRBV3-2,CASSQGQNVEPQHF,TGTGCCAGCAGCCAAGGACAGAATGTAGAGCCCCAGCATTTT
TRBD1,once,TRBJ1-2,TRBV7-9,CASSSSGTGSYGYTF,TGTGCCAGCAGCTCGTCCGGGACAGGGTCTTATGGCTACACCTTC
NA,NA,TRBJ2-5,TRBV15,CATSRVQEETQYF,TGTGCCACCAGCAGAGTCCAGGAAGAGACCCAGTACTTC